This TCR beta chain was documented in a study of blood T cell repertoires in COVID-19. Background on the study: Collection of acute and convalescent COVID-19 samples took place in the United States, Italy and Spain. PBMCs, B-cell-depleted T cells, or T cells provided the cDNA or gDNA that made up the material.

TCRdb keeps only in-frame clones here, not all; method: immunoSEQ multiplex PCR. Of about 300,000 clones in the sample, 70% to 85% were seen once. The trim removed 6 bases at V and 3 bases at J, leaving 2 bases unmatched. The germline CDR1 and CDR2 sequences are MNHEY and SVGAGI. The CDR3 contains 15 residues. The clonotype comes from a human donor with COVID-19, enrolled during active disease. The donor label of this sample is uncertain. The rearrangement uses TRBV6-5 and TRBJ2-1; TRBD2 aligns across 13 bases. The specimen was peripheral blood. In DNA form, the CDR3 reads TGTGCCAGCAGGGGGACTAGCGGGATCTACAATGAGCAGTTCTTC. This translates into CASRGTSGIYNEQFF.